This TCR beta chain was sequenced in a study of blood T cell repertoires in COVID-19. Original handling: Quantification of nucleated cells was approximated via reference gene primer amplification. This table comes from immunoSEQ multiplex PCR, and its TCRdb copy is limited to in-frame clones, with some not included. V, J and clone size reflect that table, while D and trimming were determined from the DNA. The sample holds around 130,000 clones, over 60% seen once. V dropped 5 bases and J dropped 0; count of bases not matched to a gene: 13. CDR1 is SGHNT and CDR2 is YENEEA in the germline V gene. CDR3 size: 20 residues.

Sequences were obtained from peripheral blood. The receptor was derived from a human donor in a cohort sampled during active COVID-19. V is TRBV11-3 and J is TRBJ2-3; TRBD2 aligns across 14 bases. The CDR3 DNA follows: TGTGCCAGCAGCGCGGGGCCCCCGGGACTAGCGGGAGTTAGCACAGATACGCAGTATTTT. It is translated as CASSAGPPGLAGVSTDTQYF.